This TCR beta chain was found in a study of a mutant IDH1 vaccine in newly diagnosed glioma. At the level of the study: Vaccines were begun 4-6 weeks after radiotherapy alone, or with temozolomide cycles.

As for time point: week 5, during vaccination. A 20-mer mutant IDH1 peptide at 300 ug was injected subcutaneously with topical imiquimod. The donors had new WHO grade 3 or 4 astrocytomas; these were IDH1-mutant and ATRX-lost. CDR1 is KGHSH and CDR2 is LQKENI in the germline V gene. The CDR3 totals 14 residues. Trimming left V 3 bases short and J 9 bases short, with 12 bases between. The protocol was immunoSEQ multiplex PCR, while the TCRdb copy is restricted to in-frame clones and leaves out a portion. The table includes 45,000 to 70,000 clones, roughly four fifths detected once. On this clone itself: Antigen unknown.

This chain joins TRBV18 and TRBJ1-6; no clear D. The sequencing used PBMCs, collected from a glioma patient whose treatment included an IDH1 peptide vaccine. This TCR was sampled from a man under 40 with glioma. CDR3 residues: CASSPEGYSSPLHF. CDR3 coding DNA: TGTGCCAGCTCACCGGAGGGTTACAGTTCACCCCTCCACTTT.